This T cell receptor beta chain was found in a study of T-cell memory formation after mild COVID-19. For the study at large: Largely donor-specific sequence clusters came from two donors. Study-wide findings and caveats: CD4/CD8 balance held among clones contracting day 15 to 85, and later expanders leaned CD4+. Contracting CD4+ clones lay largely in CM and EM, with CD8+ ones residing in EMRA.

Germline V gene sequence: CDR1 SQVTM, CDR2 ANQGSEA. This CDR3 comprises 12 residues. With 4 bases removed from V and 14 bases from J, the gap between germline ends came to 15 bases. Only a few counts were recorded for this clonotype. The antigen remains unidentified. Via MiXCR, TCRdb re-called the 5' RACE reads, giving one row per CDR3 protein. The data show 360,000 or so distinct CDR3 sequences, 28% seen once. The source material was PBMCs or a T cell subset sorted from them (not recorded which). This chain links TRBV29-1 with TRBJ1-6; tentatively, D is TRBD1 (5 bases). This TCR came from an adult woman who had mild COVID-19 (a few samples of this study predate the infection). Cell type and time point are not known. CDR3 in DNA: TGCAGCGTTGGGGTGGGGCGAGAGGCCCTCCACTTT. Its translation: CSVGVGREALHF.